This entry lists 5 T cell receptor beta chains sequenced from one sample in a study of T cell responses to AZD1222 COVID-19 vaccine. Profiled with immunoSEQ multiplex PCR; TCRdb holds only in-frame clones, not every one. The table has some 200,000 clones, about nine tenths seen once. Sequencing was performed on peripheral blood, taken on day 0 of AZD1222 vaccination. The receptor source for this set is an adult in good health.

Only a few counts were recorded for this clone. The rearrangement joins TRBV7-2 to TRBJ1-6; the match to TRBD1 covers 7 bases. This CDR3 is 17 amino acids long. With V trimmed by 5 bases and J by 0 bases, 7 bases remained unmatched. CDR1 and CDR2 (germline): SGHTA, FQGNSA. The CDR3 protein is CASSPRTGLSYNSPLHF. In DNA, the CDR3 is TGTGCCAGCAGCCCGAGGACAGGACTCTCCTATAATTCACCCCTCCACTTT.

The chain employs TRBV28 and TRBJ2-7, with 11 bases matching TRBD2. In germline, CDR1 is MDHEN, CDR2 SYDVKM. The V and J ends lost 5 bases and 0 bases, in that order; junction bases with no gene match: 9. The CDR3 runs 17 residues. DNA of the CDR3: TGTGCCAGCAGTCCCTTCCCGGGACTAGCGGCCTCCTACGAGCAGTACTTC. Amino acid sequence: CASSPFPGLAASYEQYF.

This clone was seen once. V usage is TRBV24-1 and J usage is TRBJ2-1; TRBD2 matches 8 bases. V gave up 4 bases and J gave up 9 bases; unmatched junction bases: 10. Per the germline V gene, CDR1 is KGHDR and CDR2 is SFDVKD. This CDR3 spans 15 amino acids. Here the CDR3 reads CATSETGTSEFEQFF. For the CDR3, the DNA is TGTGCCACCAGTGAAACCGGGACTAGTGAATTTGAGCAGTTCTTC.

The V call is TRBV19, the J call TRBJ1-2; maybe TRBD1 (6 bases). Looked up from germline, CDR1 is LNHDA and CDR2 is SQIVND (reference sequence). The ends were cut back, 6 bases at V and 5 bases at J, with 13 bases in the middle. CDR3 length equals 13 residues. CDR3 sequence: CASRVGTTYGYTF. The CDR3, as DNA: TGTGCCAGTAGGGTCGGGACAACATATGGCTACACCTTC.

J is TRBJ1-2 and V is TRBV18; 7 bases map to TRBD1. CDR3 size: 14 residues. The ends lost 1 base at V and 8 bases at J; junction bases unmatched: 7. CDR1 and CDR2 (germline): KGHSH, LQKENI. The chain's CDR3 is CASSPQPAGGGYTF. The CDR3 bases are TGTGCCAGCTCACCACAGCCCGCAGGGGGGGGCTACACCTTC.